What follows are 30 T cell receptor beta chains derived from one specimen sequenced in a study of beta chain features in type 1 diabetes. Expressed TCRB transcripts were sequenced because the entire RNA isolate underwent reverse transcription. Generated by immunoSEQ multiplex PCR, the TCRdb table keeps only in-frame clones and is missing some. The sample lists about 290,000 clones, around 7.8% occurring once. The sequencing sample was made of central memory CD4+ T cells from blood. These receptors were obtained from a young woman in good health.

A few counts support this clone. This chain uses TRBV4-2 with TRBJ2-1; no reliable D call. There are 16 residues in the CDR3. V was clipped by 0 bases and J by 3 bases, with 12 bases between them. Germline V gene lookup returns CDR1 LGHNA and CDR2 YNFKEQ. In nucleotides, the CDR3 is TGTGCCAGCAGCCAAGATTTTCAGCTTAACTACAATGAGCAGTTCTTC. Protein sequence: CASSQDFQLNYNEQFF.

As concerns this clone: One end of the junction varies from germline; a read error may be responsible. The CDR3 DNA reads as TGTGCCAGTAGTCGCTCGACCCGCTGGACAGGGTCCTTT. Translated, it gives CASSRSTRWTGSF. This chain connects TRBV19 to TRBJ1-1; 8 nucleotides match TRBD1. Germline CDR1 and CDR2: LNHDA and SQIVND (reference sequence). This CDR3 is built from 13 residues.

This clone was counted many times. The rearrangement links TRBV27 to TRBJ2-1, with D perhaps matching TRBD2 (6 bases). CDR1 and CDR2 from the germline V gene are MNHEY and SMNVEV (reference sequence). The germline V and J ends were trimmed by 0 bases and 9 bases, with 15 bases remaining between them. This CDR3 comprises 15 residues. The CDR3 region has the DNA TGTGCCAGCAGTTTATCGGGTGTCCTGGGGGGTGAGCAGTTCTTC. This gives the protein CASSLSGVLGGEQFF.

V is TRBV9 and J is TRBJ2-5; 8 bases agree with TRBD2. This CDR3 region has 15 residues. V was pared by 4 bases and J by 4 bases, with 9 bases of the junction left unmatched. CDR1 is SGDLS and CDR2 is YYNGEE in the germline V gene. The CDR3 DNA follows: TGTGCCAGCAGCCGAGGACTAGCCCGGGGAGAGACCCAGTACTTC. Its protein product is CASSRGLARGETQYF.

There are a few counts of this clone. The V call is TRBV7-3, the J call TRBJ2-1, with TRBD2 matching over 8 bases. Unmatched junction bases numbered 13, after V lost 7 bases and J lost 8 bases. Germline loops: CDR1 SGHTA, CDR2 FQGTGA. This CDR3 spans 15 amino acids. The CDR3 DNA is TGTGCCAGCAAAAAACGGGAGGGCGCGCGACATGAGCAGTTCTTC. Translating it yields CASKKREGARHEQFF.

This clone was seen only a few times. In DNA, the CDR3 is TGTGCCAGTATTAAGAACACCCTTAACTATGGCTACACCTTC. Encoded protein: CASIKNTLNYGYTF. The gene calls are TRBV19 and TRBJ1-2; no clear D gene. There are 14 residues in the CDR3. Trimming left V 7 bases short and J 1 base short, with 13 bases between. CDR1 and CDR2 (germline): LNHDA, SQIVND (reference sequence).

This clone was observed at least ten times. The chain carries TRBV28 and TRBJ2-1; 7 bases line up with TRBD2. The CDR3 consists of 15 residues. Germline V CDR1 and CDR2: MDHEN, SYDVKM. J gave up 0 bases and V 4 bases, and 3 bases lay outside the gene matches. The CDR3 DNA sequence: TGTGCCAGCAGTTCAGCTAGCGGCTCCTACAATGAGCAGTTCTTC. It encodes CASSSASGSYNEQFF.

The rearrangement joins TRBV7-3 to TRBJ2-3; 13 nucleotides agree with TRBD2. From germline, CDR1 is SGHTA and CDR2 FQGTGA. There are 14 residues in the CDR3. V shed 5 bases and J 6 bases; nucleotides not matched to a gene: 2. The CDR3 nucleotides read TGTGCCAGCAGCCTGGGACTAGCGGGGGATACGCAGTATTTT. Protein product: CASSLGLAGDTQYF. The full variable domain, its missing parts supplied by reference TRBV7-3 and TRBJ2-3, is GAGVSQTPSNKVTEKGKYVELRCDPISGHTALYWYRQSLGQGPEFLIYFQGTGAADDSGLPNDRFFAVRPEGSVSTLKIQRTERGDSAVYLCASSLGLAGDTQYFGPGTRLTVL.

The chain links TRBV5-6 to TRBJ1-3; D may be TRBD1 (5 bases). The V end was cut by 0 bases, the J end by 0 bases, with 10 bases between. CDR3 length equals 16 residues. CDR1 SGHDT and CDR2 YYEEEE come from the germline V gene. For the CDR3, the DNA is TGTGCCAGCAGCTTGGTCCAGGGACCCTCTGGAAACACCATATATTTT. This codes for CASSLVQGPSGNTIYF.

This clone was detected only a few times. V gene TRBV18 combines with J gene TRBJ2-7; TRBD2 agrees at 12 bases. CDR1 and CDR2 from the germline V gene are KGHSH and LQKENI. This CDR3 region has 15 residues. The V segment lost 2 bases and the J segment 3 bases; nucleotides outside the gene matches: 2. CDR3 loop: CASSPGLAGSYEQYF. CDR3 nucleotides: TGTGCCAGCTCACCAGGACTAGCGGGAAGCTACGAGCAGTACTTC.

A few counts support this clone. The chain carries TRBV29-1 and TRBJ2-3; 11 nucleotides line up with TRBD2. The V and J ends lost 6 bases and 4 bases, in that order; junction bases with no gene match: 12. There are 16 residues in the CDR3. The germline V gene has CDR1 SQVTM and CDR2 ANQGSEA. In DNA, the CDR3 is TGCAGCGTGTCTAACGGGATAGCGGGAGGGGCAGATACGCAGTATTTT. Protein product: CSVSNGIAGGADTQYF.

Comment on this clone: In the same sample, other DNA sequences code for this CDR3. V gene TRBV7-2 combines with J gene TRBJ2-5; a possible D gene is TRBD1 (5 bases). The CDR3 has 14 amino acids. The germline V gene has CDR1 SGHTA and CDR2 FQGNSA. With 0 bases removed from V and 5 bases from J, the gap between germline ends came to 10 bases. The CDR3 protein is CASSLAGAGETQYF. As DNA, the CDR3 is TGTGCCAGCAGCTTAGCAGGGGCAGGGGAGACCCAGTACTTC. Filled out from reference TRBV7-2 and TRBJ2-5, the complete variable domain reads GAGVSQSPSNKVTEKGKDVELRCDPISGHTALYWYRQSLGQGLEFLIYFQGNSAPDKSGLPSDRFSAERTGGSVSTLTIQRTQQEDSAVYLCASSLAGAGETQYFGPGTRLLVL.

The V call is TRBV7-2, the J call TRBJ2-7; D gene unclear. The V end lost 7 bases, the J end lost 5 bases, and 15 bases lay between the germline ends. Germline values: CDR1 SGHTA, CDR2 FQGNSA. This CDR3 is 13 amino acids long. The chain's CDR3 is CASTWGRADEQYF. CDR3 DNA sequence: TGTGCCAGCACCTGGGGTAGGGCGGACGAGCAGTACTTC.

This clone was recorded a few times. This sequence joins TRBV18 and TRBJ2-5; D gene uncertain. Trimming pared 3 bases from V and 4 bases from J, leaving 12 bases between. The germline V gene has CDR1 KGHSH and CDR2 LQKENI. The CDR3 runs to 14 residues. CDR3 bases: TGTGCCAGCTCACCTGCAATTCGGGCAGAGACCCAGTACTTC. Translation: CASSPAIRAETQYF.

This clone occurred a few times. This chain joins TRBV9 and TRBJ2-1, with D maybe TRBD1 (6 bases). The CDR3 loop spans 15 amino acids. V lost 3 bases to trimming and J lost 4 bases, with 14 bases between them. Germline V lookup: CDR1 SGDLS, CDR2 YYNGEE. The CDR3, as DNA: TGTGCCAGCAGCGGCGAACAGGGTTTATACAATGAGCAGTTCTTC. This codes for CASSGEQGLYNEQFF.

A few counts support this clone. V is TRBV4-2 and J is TRBJ2-5; no reliable D call. The V and J ends lost 3 bases and 2 bases respectively, with 22 bases between them. Germline V gene sequence: CDR1 LGHNA, CDR2 YNFKEQ. The CDR3 contains 18 residues. Here the CDR3 DNA reads TGTGCCAGCAGCCACCCTTTTATCCCACTGGGCTTTCAAGAGACCCAGTACTTC. It codes for CASSHPFIPLGFQETQYF.

This clone was found many times. The chain joins TRBV7-2 to TRBJ2-1; D gene unclear. Trimming took 3 bases from V and 8 from J, leaving 11 bases between them. This CDR3 is 13 amino acids long. The germline CDR1 and CDR2 sequences are SGHTA and FQGNSA. The CDR3 loop is CASSLSPSYEQFF. In DNA, the CDR3 is TGTGCCAGCAGCTTGTCCCCTTCTTATGAGCAGTTCTTC.

The chain recombines TRBV2 with TRBJ2-7; D possibly corresponds to TRBD2 (5 bases). V lost 7 bases and J 2 bases, leaving 18 bases between the germline ends. Germline-derived CDR1 and CDR2 are SNHLY and FYNNEI. CDR3 length: 15 residues. The CDR3 region is CASILEPGFPYEQYF. CDR3 DNA: TGTGCCAGCATCCTAGAACCGGGGTTCCCCTACGAGCAGTACTTC.

This clone came up a few times. The chain couples TRBV30 to TRBJ1-5, with TRBD1 matching over 9 bases. CDR3 size: 14 residues. Unmatched junction bases numbered 2, after V lost 2 bases and J lost 3 bases. Germline CDR1 is GTSNPN and CDR2 is SVGIG (reference sequence). CDR3 coding DNA: TGTGCCTGGAGTACAGGGGGCTACAATCAGCCCCAGCATTTT. Protein product: CAWSTGGYNQPQHF.

The V call is TRBV6-5, the J call TRBJ2-1; 9 nucleotides align to TRBD1. Trimming took 2 bases from V and 7 from J; bases not matched to a gene: 6. CDR1 and CDR2 (germline): MNHEY, SVGAGI. The CDR3 covers 15 residues. The CDR3 DNA sequence: TGTGCCAGCAGTTACACTCTCGGGACAGGGAATGAGCAGTTCTTC. This translates into CASSYTLGTGNEQFF.

Worth noting for this clone: Being one base from a much bigger clone, this may be a read error. The chain links TRBV2 to TRBJ1-1; D is possibly TRBD1 (6 bases). Germline CDR1 SNHLY, CDR2 FYNNEI. V lost 5 bases and J lost 1, with 8 bases in between. The CDR3 is 13 amino acids. As DNA, the CDR3 is TGTGCCAGCAGTAAACAGGGGAACACTGAAGCTTTCTTT. The encoded protein is CASSKQGNTEAFF.

The rearrangement joins TRBV5-1 to TRBJ2-5; D call uncertain. From germline, CDR1 is SGHRS and CDR2 YFSETQ. The CDR3 runs 13 residues. Trimming left V 1 base short and J 4 bases short, with 8 bases between. The CDR3 is CASSLTKLETQYF. DNA for the CDR3: TGCGCCAGCAGCTTGACAAAATTAGAGACCCAGTACTTC.

Concerning this clone: Sequence at one end of the junction differs from germline and may be a read error. The gene calls are TRBV5-1 and TRBJ2-7; the match to TRBD2 covers 15 bases. The CDR3 length is 17 residues. Per germline, CDR1 SGHRS and CDR2 YFSETQ. The CDR3 DNA reads TGCGCCAGCAGCTTAAATTGGAGCGGGACTAGCGGGAGGCCACCTAACTTC. As protein: CASSLNWSGTSGRPPNF.

This clone was seen ten or more times. The chain joins TRBV7-2 to TRBJ2-7, with a tentative D call TRBD1 (6 bases). The length of the CDR3 is 15 residues. V lost 5 bases, J lost 0 bases, and 14 bases lay in between. CDR1 and CDR2 from the germline V gene are SGHTA and FQGNSA. The CDR3 DNA is TGTGCCAGCAGCCGATCCACAGGGAACTCCTACGAGCAGTACTTC. Its protein product is CASSRSTGNSYEQYF. Together with reference TRBV7-2 and TRBJ2-7, the CDR3 gives the full variable domain: GAGVSQSPSNKVTEKGKDVELRCDPISGHTALYWYRQSLGQGLEFLIYFQGNSAPDKSGLPSDRFSAERTGGSVSTLTIQRTQQEDSAVYLCASSRSTGNSYEQYFGPGTRLTVT.

In regard to this clone: The final CDR3 position lacks the conserved phenylalanine or tryptophan, pointing to a likely read error. It is unclear where the CDR3 begins or ends on the DNA, so no DNA is shown, and the CDR3 is as TCRdb lists it. The gene calls are TRBV7-3 and TRBJ1-2. The germline CDR1 and CDR2 sequences are SGHTA and FQGTGA. The CDR3 is 11 residues long, ends included. The CDR3 loop is CASSSSLRTAS.

This chain uses TRBV7-9 with TRBJ1-5, with D maybe TRBD1 (6 bases). With 4 bases removed from V and 8 bases from J, the gap between germline ends came to 18 bases. Germline values: CDR1 SEHNR, CDR2 FQNEAQ (reference sequence). The CDR3 consists of 15 residues. CDR3 sequence (DNA): TGTGCCAGCAGCTCATTAGACAGGCCGCTGAAGCCCCAGCATTTT. Translation gives CASSSLDRPLKPQHF.

The chain uses TRBV4-3 and TRBJ1-4; the D is unclear. From germline, CDR1 is LGHNA and CDR2 YSLEER. The CDR3 extends over 14 amino acids. V lost 0 bases, J lost 10 bases, and 12 bases lay in between. The CDR3, as DNA: TGCGCCAGCAGCCAAGATTGGAGACTGGCAAAACTGTTTTTT. This encodes CASSQDWRLAKLFF.

CDR3 nucleotides: TGTGCCAGCATTCCTCAAACACGGCTAAACTATGGCTACACCTTC. This codes for CASIPQTRLNYGYTF. This chain joins TRBV28 and TRBJ1-2; D call uncertain. In germline, CDR1 is MDHEN, CDR2 SYDVKM. The CDR3 runs to 15 residues. V was cut by 7 bases and J by 2 bases, with 17 bases left in between.

In its sample, this clone was seen a few times. The chain links TRBV7-2 to TRBJ2-5; maybe TRBD2 (5 bases). Germline values: CDR1 SGHTA, CDR2 FQGNSA. V lost 1 base and J 1 base, leaving 10 bases between the germline ends. The CDR3 is 15 amino acids. The CDR3 DNA is TGTGCCAGCAGCTTAGGGGAGTGGAGCCAAGAGACCCAGTACTTC. It translates to CASSLGEWSQETQYF.

This clone was seen only a few times. A much larger clone lies one base from this, so it may be a read error. Here the CDR3 omits its conserved ending phenylalanine or tryptophan, so a read error is the likely source. This chain uses TRBV10-3 with TRBJ2-7, with D unclear. This CDR3 contains 14 residues. Germline V gene data show CDR1 as ENHRY and CDR2 as SYGVKD. V gave up 6 bases and J gave up 0 bases, with 12 bases separating them. CDR3 residues: CAIRARESSYEQYL. CDR3 bases: TGTGCCATCAGGGCCCGAGAAAGCTCCTACGAGCAGTACCTC.